Presented here are 21 T cell receptor beta chains from one specimen sequenced in a study of post-analysis software for immune sequencing data. Study-wide results and limits: In patients, about five TRBV segments were more frequent than in controls, with TRBV5-6, TRBV5-1 and TRBV20-1 among them.

Tagging with unique molecular identifiers was a feature of the TCR beta cDNA libraries. Using its own MiXCR run on the PCR reads, TCRdb lists one record per CDR3 protein. The sample shows about 380,000 distinct CDR3 sequences, roughly 35% of them seen only once. The antigens for these receptors are not known. Specimen: blood. Source of these receptors: a girl aged 10-17 years with multiple sclerosis.

This sequence joins TRBV12-3 or TRBV12-4 and TRBJ1-1; D not certain. The CDR3 loop spans 14 amino acids. Trimming shortened V by 6 bases and J by 4 bases, and 15 bases separated the two germline ends. The CDR3, as DNA: TGTGCCAGCAGCCGCAATCCGGGTGGCACTGAAGCTTTCTTT. Protein sequence: CASSRNPGGTEAFF.

This clonotype has a handful of counts. The chain combines TRBV6-5 with TRBJ2-4, with D possibly matching TRBD2 (6 bases). The V end was cut by 6 bases, the J end by 2 bases, with 11 bases between. Germline loops: CDR1 MNHEY, CDR2 SVGAGI. The CDR3 covers 14 residues. The CDR3 coding sequence is TGTGCCAGCAGCCCGGGACTCTCCAAAAACATTCAGTACTTC. It yields the protein CASSPGLSKNIQYF.

This clonotype has just a few counts. V gene TRBV10-3 combines with J gene TRBJ2-1, with D possibly matching TRBD2 (6 bases). The V end was cut by 3 bases, the J end by 9 bases, with 6 bases between. This CDR3 comprises 11 residues. Per the germline V gene, CDR1 is ENHRY and CDR2 is SYGVKD. The chain's CDR3 is CAISDGGEQFF. The CDR3 DNA sequence: TGTGCCATCAGTGACGGGGGTGAGCAGTTCTTC.

Remarks on this clonotype: At one of its ends the junction is not consistent with the germline gene, which may arise from a read error. The rearrangement links TRBV5-6 to TRBJ2-7; unclear D gene. The DNA end is more similar to TRBJ2-5, so the J call may be wrong. This CDR3 region has 11 residues. Germline V CDR1 and CDR2: SGHDT, YYEEEE. CDR3 DNA sequence: TGTGCCAGCGGCTTGACAGAGACCCAGTACTTC. Translation gives CASGLTETQYF.

This sequence joins TRBV5-1 and TRBJ2-1; possibly TRBD1 or TRBD2 for D (6 bases each). Deletions cut 0 bases from V and 6 bases from J, with 13 bases between. Per germline, CDR1 SGHRS and CDR2 YFSETQ. The CDR3 is 15 amino acids. The CDR3, as DNA: TGCGCCAGCAGCTTGGGGGGGGCGGAAGGCAATGAGCAGTTCTTC. Translation gives CASSLGGAEGNEQFF. Drawing the rest from reference TRBV5-1 and TRBJ2-1, the complete variable domain is KAGVTQTPRYLIKTRGQQVTLSCSPISGHRSVSWYQQTPGQGLQFLFEYFSETQRNKGNFPGRFSGRQFSNSRSEMNVSTLELGDSALYLCASSLGGAEGNEQFFGPGTRLTVL.

This clonotype was seen more than once but under ten times. J is TRBJ2-7 and V is TRBV5-1; 9 positions agree with TRBD1. J was trimmed by 1 base and V by 4 bases; bases with no gene match: 12. Germline CDR1 SGHRS, CDR2 YFSETQ. The CDR3 consists of 17 residues. The chain's CDR3 is CASSMTGTGNPSYEQYF. In nucleotides, the CDR3 is TGCGCCAGCAGCATGACCGGGACAGGGAACCCATCCTACGAGCAGTACTTC.

The chain links TRBV10-3 to TRBJ1-1; possible D gene TRBD1, 5 bases. Germline V CDR1 and CDR2: ENHRY, SYGVKD. This CDR3 contains 14 residues. V lost 8 bases and J 1 base, leaving 14 bases between the germline ends. The CDR3 DNA sequence: TGTGCCATCGGACCGAGGGACCCGAACACTGAAGCTTTCTTT. Protein product: CAIGPRDPNTEAFF.

The V and J genes are TRBV5-1 and TRBJ2-5, with 7 bases lining up with TRBD1. The germline V gene encodes CDR1 SGHRS and CDR2 YFSETQ. Losses at the gene ends were 0 bases for V and 1 base for J; bases not matched to a gene: 6. The CDR3 covers 16 residues. The CDR3 DNA follows: TGCGCCAGCAGCTTGGCCAACTCAGGGGGCCAAGAGACCCAGTACTTC. This gives the protein CASSLANSGGQETQYF.

This clonotype was counted many times. The chain links TRBV4-1 to TRBJ2-1, with 7 bases matching TRBD1. CDR3 size: 14 residues. V gave up 4 bases and J gave up 7 bases; unmatched junction bases: 7. CDR1 is MGHRA, CDR2 YSYEKL, per germline. Here the CDR3 reads CASSPGQAGNEQFF. In DNA form, the CDR3 reads TGCGCCAGCAGCCCAGGACAGGCAGGGAATGAGCAGTTCTTC.

The V call is TRBV14, the J call TRBJ2-1, with TRBD1 matching over 7 bases. Germline V CDR1 and CDR2: SGHDN, FVKESK. The V gene end was trimmed by 5 bases and the J gene end by 2 bases; junction bases not matched to a gene: 9. CDR3 size: 16 residues. The CDR3 DNA sequence: TGTGCCAGCAGCTCAAAAAGGGGACAGACCTACAATGAGCAGTTCTTC. Translating gives CASSSKRGQTYNEQFF.

The chain has TRBV2 and TRBJ2-3; 7 bases match TRBD1. The V gene end was trimmed by 6 bases and the J gene end by 0 bases; junction bases not matched to a gene: 6. This CDR3 is 15 amino acids long. Germline V gene data show CDR1 as SNHLY and CDR2 as FYNNEI. The CDR3 reads CASSPGQFSTDTQYF. The CDR3 DNA sequence: TGTGCCAGCAGCCCGGGACAGTTTAGCACAGATACGCAGTATTTT.

This rearrangement joins TRBV7-9 to TRBJ2-1; 8 nucleotides align to TRBD1. This CDR3 spans 15 amino acids. V was clipped by 1 base and J by 7 bases; unmatched bases: 6. Looked up from germline, CDR1 is SEHNR and CDR2 is FQNEAQ (reference sequence). This chain's CDR3 is CASSLEGTGQNEQFF. The CDR3 DNA follows: TGTGCCAGCAGCTTAGAAGGGACAGGCCAAAATGAGCAGTTCTTC.

This clonotype was recorded a few times. The gene calls are TRBV20-1 and TRBJ1-2; 9 bases match TRBD1. This CDR3 contains 15 residues. V lost 0 bases, J lost 2 bases, and 4 bases stayed unmatched. Germline CDR1 is DFQATT and CDR2 is SNEGSKA (reference sequence). Here the CDR3 DNA reads TGCAGTGCTAGAGATCCGGACAGGGGAAACTATGGCTACACCTTC. It codes for CSARDPDRGNYGYTF.

The CDR3 DNA reads as TGCGCCAGCAGCCAGGACCTAACGAACACTGAAGCTTTCTTT. Residues: CASSQDLTNTEAFF. V and J are TRBV4-3 and TRBJ1-1; D unclear. From germline, CDR1 is LGHNA and CDR2 YSLEER. CDR3 length equals 14 residues. Trimming removed 3 bases at V and 1 base at J, with 9 bases between.

This chain uses TRBV2 with TRBJ1-1, with 8 bases identical to TRBD1. Germline V gives CDR1 SNHLY, CDR2 FYNNEI. J lost 10 bases, V lost 5 bases, and 9 bases had no gene match. This CDR3 spans 13 amino acids. The CDR3 DNA reads TGTGCCAGCAGTCTTGTGACAGGGGAGGTAGCTTTCTTT. Encoded protein: CASSLVTGEVAFF.

This rearrangement joins TRBV7-9 to TRBJ1-4; no clear D gene. V was shortened by 2 bases and J by 8 bases, with 15 bases between the two germline ends. The CDR3 is made up of 15 amino acids. The V gene's germline CDR1 is SEHNR and CDR2 FQNEAQ (reference sequence). The CDR3 DNA sequence: TGTGCCAGCAGCTTAACGGATACCCTCCAAGAAAAACTGTTTTTT. This gives the protein CASSLTDTLQEKLFF.

The genes are TRBV9 and TRBJ1-2, with D perhaps matching TRBD1 (5 bases). CDR3 length: 15 residues. From germline, CDR1 is SGDLS and CDR2 YYNGEE. Trimming took off 3 bases at V and 4 bases at J, with 16 bases between the two ends. This chain's CDR3 is CASSAGSGTLYGYTF. DNA of the CDR3: TGTGCCAGCAGCGCCGGTTCCGGGACGCTCTATGGCTACACCTTC.

The rearrangement links TRBV12-3 or TRBV12-4 to TRBJ2-7, with 10 positions matching TRBD1. Trimming took 8 bases from V and 6 from J; bases not matched to a gene: 4. This CDR3 has 12 residues. The CDR3 bases are TGTGCCAGCCTTGGACAGGGGGGCGAGCAGTACTTC. Residues: CASLGQGGEQYF.

The V and J genes are TRBV4-2 and TRBJ1-1; unclear D gene. The CDR3 loop spans 15 amino acids. V lost 0 bases and J 4 bases, leaving 12 bases between the germline ends. Germline V CDR1 and CDR2: LGHNA, YNFKEQ. The CDR3 bases are TGTGCCAGCAGCCAAGATCGGGGAAGGGTCACTGAAGCTTTCTTT. Its translation is CASSQDRGRVTEAFF.

This clonotype was observed a handful of times. The chain uses TRBV11-2 and TRBJ2-3; the D is unclear. Trimming took off 7 bases at V and 2 bases at J, with 13 bases between the two ends. Germline lookup yields CDR1 SGHAT and CDR2 FQNNGV. This CDR3 has 14 residues. The CDR3 here is CASTSTALTDTQYF. The CDR3 DNA is TGTGCCAGCACCTCAACAGCCCTCACAGATACGCAGTATTTT.

This clonotype was counted many times. V usage is TRBV6-2 or TRBV6-3 and J usage is TRBJ2-1, with 9 bases fitting TRBD2. The junction had 7 bases not matched to a gene; V was cut back by 0 bases and J by 4 bases. The CDR3 extends over 17 amino acids. The germline V gene has CDR1 MNHEY and CDR2 SVGEGT. Written as DNA, the CDR3 is TGTGCCAGCAGTTACTCGGCACCTAGCGGGGTATACAATGAGCAGTTCTTC. Translated: CASSYSAPSGVYNEQFF.